These T cell receptor beta chains were read from a single sample in a study of CD8+ T cells in alopecia areata. Libraries were prepared by immunoSEQ multiplex PCR; TCRdb keeps only in-frame clonotypes and omits some of them. The sample consists of some 150,000 clones, about 59% of them appearing once. Sample: CD8+ T cells sorted from blood, taken at week 4, from a patient treated with tofacitinib. The receptors derive from a human donor with alopecia areata. The CDR3 runs from the conserved cysteine through the conserved F or W. Each record gives: D gene, J gene, V gene, clone size, CDR3 DNA, CDR3 protein. D genes are given only for firm matches. Size tells how often a clone was seen (once, few, many) or the class of an expanded clone, and some rows leave it out.

TRBD2	TRBJ2-1	TRBV2	NA	TGTGCCAGCATGGGGACTAGCGGGGGAAACGAGCAGTTCTTC	CASMGTSGGNEQFF
TRBD1	TRBJ2-7	TRBV13	NA	TGTGCCAGCAGCTTAGGCTTGGGACAGGTGTACGAGCAGTACTTC	CASSLGLGQVYEQYF
TRBD2	TRBJ2-1	TRBV9	NA	TGTGCCAGCAGCGTAGGACTAGCCGGGGCAAATGAGCAGTTCTTC	CASSVGLAGANEQFF
TRBD2	TRBJ2-1	TRBV29-1	NA	TGCAGCGTGGGAGGCCTAGCGGGGTACAATGAGCAGTTCTTC	CSVGGLAGYNEQFF
TRBD1	TRBJ1-2	TRBV27	NA	TGTGCCACCACAGGGGGAAATGGCTACACCTTC	CATTGGNGYTF
TRBD1	TRBJ2-3	TRBV2	NA	TGTGCCAGCAGTGGGGACAGGGGAGGCACAGATACGCAGTATTTT	CASSGDRGGTDTQYF
TRBD1	TRBJ2-7	TRBV7-9	NA	TGTGCCAGCAGCTTACGGGACAGGGGTTACGAGCAGTACTTC	CASSLRDRGYEQYF
NA	TRBJ2-1	TRBV11-3	few	TGTGCCAGCAGCGCCGGATGGGGTGAGCAGTTCTTC	CASSAGWGEQFF
NA	TRBJ2-2	TRBV9	NA	TGTGCCAGCAGCGTAGAATATCGTGTGGGACACGGAAATCGGAACACCGGGGAGCTGTTTTTT	CASSVEYRVGHGNRNTGELFF
NA	TRBJ1-1	TRBV5-6	NA	TGTGCCAGCGGGCACGTGACAGCGAACACTGAAGCTTTCTTT	CASGHVTANTEAFF
NA	TRBJ2-1	TRBV29-1	few	TGCAGCGCTGAATACTACAATGAGCAGTTCTTC	CSAEYYNEQFF
NA	TRBJ2-7	TRBV13	few	TGTGCCAGCAGCTTAGGCCTGATCTGGGGTGAGCAGTACTTC	CASSLGLIWGEQYF
NA	TRBJ1-3	TRBV27	few	TGTGCCAGCAGTCCCGACTCGAGCTCTGGAAACACCATATATTTT	CASSPDSSSGNTIYF
NA	TRBJ2-5	TRBV21-1	many	TGTGCCAGCAGCAAAGCCGTGGGGGCTGGAGAGACCCAGTACTTC	CASSKAVGAGETQYF
TRBD1	TRBJ2-7	TRBV13	NA	TGTGCCAGCAGCTCCCGGGACAGGGGCTACGAGCAGTACTTC	CASSSRDRGYEQYF